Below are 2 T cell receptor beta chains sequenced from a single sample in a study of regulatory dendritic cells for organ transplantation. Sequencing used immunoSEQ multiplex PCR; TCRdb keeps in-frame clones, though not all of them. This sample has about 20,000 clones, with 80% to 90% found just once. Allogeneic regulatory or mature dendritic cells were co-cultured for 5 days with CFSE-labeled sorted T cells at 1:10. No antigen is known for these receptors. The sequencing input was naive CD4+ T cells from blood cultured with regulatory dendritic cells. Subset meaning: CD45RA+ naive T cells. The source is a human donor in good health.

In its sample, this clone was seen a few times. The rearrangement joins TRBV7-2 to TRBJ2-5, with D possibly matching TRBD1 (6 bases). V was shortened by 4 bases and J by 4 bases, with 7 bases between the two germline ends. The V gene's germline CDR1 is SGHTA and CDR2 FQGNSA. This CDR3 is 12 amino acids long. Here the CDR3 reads CASSSRGETQYF. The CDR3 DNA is TGTGCCAGCAGCTCCAGGGGAGAGACCCAGTACTTC. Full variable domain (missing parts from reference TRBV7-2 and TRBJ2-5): GAGVSQSPSNKVTEKGKDVELRCDPISGHTALYWYRQSLGQGLEFLIYFQGNSAPDKSGLPSDRFSAERTGGSVSTLTIQRTQQEDSAVYLCASSSRGETQYFGPGTRLLVL.

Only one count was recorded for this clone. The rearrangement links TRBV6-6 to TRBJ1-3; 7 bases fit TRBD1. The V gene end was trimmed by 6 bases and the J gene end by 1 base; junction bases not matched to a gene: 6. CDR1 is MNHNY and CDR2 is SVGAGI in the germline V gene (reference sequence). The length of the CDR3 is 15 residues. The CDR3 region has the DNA TGTGCCAGCAGAAACGACAGGGTATCTGGAAACACCATATATTTT. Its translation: CASRNDRVSGNTIYF.